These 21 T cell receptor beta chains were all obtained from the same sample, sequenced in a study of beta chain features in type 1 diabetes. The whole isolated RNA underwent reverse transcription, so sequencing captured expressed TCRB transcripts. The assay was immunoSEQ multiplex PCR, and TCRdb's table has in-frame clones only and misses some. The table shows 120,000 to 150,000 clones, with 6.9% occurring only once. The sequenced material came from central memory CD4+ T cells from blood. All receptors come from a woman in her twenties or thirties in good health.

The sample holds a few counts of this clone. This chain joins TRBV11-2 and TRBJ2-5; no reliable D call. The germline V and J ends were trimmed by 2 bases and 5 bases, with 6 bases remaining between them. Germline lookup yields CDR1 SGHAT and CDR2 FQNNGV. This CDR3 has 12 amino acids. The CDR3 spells CASSLIRETQYF. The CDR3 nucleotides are TGTGCCAGCAGCTTAATCCGGGAGACCCAGTACTTC.

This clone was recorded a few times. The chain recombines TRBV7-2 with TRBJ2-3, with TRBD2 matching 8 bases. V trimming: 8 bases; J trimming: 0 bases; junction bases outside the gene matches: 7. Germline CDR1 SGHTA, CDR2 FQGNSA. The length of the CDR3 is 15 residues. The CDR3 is CASSRASGSTDTQYF. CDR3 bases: TGTGCCAGCTCCCGGGCTAGCGGGAGCACAGATACGCAGTATTTT.

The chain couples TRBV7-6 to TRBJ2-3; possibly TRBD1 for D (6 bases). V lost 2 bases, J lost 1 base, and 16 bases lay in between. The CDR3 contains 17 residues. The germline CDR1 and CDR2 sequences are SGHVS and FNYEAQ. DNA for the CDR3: TGTGCCAGCAGCTTAATGTCCCTCAGGGGTGGCACAGATACGCAGTATTTT. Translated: CASSLMSLRGGTDTQYF.

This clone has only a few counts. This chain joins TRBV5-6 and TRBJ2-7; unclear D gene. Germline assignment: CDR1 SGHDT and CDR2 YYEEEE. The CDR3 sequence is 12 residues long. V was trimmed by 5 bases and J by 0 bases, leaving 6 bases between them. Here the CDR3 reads CASSLSSYEQYF. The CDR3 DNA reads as TGTGCCAGCAGTCTCAGCTCCTACGAGCAGTACTTC.

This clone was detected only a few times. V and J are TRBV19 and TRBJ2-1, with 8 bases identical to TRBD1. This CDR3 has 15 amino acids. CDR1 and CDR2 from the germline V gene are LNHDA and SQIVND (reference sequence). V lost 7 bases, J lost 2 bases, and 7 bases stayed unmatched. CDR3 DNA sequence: TGTGCCAGTACCCTTGGACAGGGAACCTACAATGAGCAGTTCTTC. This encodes CASTLGQGTYNEQFF.

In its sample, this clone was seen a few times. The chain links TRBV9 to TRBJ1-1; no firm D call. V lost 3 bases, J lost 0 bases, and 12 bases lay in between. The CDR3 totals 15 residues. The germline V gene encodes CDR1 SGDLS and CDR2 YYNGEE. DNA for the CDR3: TGTGCCAGCAGCGCAGGCGGGCACATGAACACTGAAGCTTTCTTT. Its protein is CASSAGGHMNTEAFF.

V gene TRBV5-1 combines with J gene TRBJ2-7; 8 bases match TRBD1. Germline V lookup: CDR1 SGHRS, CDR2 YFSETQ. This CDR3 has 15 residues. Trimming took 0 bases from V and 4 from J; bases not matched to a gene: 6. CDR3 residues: CASSLGQGQGYEQYF. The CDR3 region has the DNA TGCGCCAGCAGCTTGGGACAGGGGCAGGGATACGAGCAGTACTTC. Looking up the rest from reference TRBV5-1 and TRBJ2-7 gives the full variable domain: KAGVTQTPRYLIKTRGQQVTLSCSPISGHRSVSWYQQTPGQGLQFLFEYFSETQRNKGNFPGRFSGRQFSNSRSEMNVSTLELGDSALYLCASSLGQGQGYEQYFGPGTRLTVT.

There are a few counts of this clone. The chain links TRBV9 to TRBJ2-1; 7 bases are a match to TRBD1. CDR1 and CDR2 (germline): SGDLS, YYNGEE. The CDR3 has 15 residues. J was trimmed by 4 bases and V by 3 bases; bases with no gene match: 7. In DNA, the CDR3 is TGTGCCAGCAGCGCCCTCGGACAGGAATACAATGAGCAGTTCTTC. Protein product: CASSALGQEYNEQFF.

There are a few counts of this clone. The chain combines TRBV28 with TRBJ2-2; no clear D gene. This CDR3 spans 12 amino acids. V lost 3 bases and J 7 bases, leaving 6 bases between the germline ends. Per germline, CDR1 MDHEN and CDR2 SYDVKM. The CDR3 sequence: CASSFGFGELFF. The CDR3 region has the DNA TGTGCCAGCAGTTTTGGCTTCGGGGAGCTGTTTTTT. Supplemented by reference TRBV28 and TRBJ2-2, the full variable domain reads DVKVTQSSRYLVKRTGEKVFLECVQDMDHENMFWYRQDPGLGLRLIYFSYDVKMKEKGDIPEGYSVSREKKERFSLILESASTNQTSMYLCASSFGFGELFFGEGSRLTVL.

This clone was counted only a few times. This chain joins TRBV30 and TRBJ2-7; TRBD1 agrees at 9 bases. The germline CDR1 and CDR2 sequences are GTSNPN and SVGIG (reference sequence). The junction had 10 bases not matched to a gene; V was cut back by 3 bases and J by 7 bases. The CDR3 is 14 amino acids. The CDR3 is CAWRGTGSRKEQYF. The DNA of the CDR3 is TGTGCCTGGAGAGGGACAGGGAGTCGGAAAGAGCAGTACTTC.

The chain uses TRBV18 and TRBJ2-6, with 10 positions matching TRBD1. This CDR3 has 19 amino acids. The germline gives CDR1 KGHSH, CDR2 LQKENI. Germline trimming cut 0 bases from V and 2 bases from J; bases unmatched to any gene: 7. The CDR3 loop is CASSPPGTGTGAGANVLTF. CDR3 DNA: TGTGCCAGCTCACCACCTGGAACCGGGACAGGGGCTGGGGCCAACGTCCTGACTTTC.

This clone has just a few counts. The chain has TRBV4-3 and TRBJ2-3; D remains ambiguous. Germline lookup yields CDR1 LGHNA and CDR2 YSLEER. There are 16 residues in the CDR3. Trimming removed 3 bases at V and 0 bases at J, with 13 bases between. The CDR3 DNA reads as TGCGCCAGCAGCCACCAACACCGATCTAGCACAGATACGCAGTATTTT. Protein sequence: CASSHQHRSSTDTQYF.

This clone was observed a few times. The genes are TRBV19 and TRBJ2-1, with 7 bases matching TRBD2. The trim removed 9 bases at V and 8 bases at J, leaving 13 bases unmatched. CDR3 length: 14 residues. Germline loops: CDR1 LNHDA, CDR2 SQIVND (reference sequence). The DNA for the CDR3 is TGTGCCAGCACGGGGGGAGGTTACGCGGATGAGCAGTTCTTC. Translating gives CASTGGGYADEQFF.

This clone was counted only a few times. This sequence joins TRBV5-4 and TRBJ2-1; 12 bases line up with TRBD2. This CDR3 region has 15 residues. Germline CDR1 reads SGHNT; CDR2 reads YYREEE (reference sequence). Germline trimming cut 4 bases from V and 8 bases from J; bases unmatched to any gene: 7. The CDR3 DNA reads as TGTGCCAGCAGCCTACTAGCGGGAGGTGCTTATGAGCAGTTCTTC. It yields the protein CASSLLAGGAYEQFF.

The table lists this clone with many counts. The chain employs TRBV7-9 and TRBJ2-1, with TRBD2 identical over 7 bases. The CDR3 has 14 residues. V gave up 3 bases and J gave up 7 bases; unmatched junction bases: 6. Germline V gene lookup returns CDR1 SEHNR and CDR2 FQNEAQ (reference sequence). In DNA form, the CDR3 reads TGTGCCAGCAGCTTTGGCGGGAGTTCAAATGAGCAGTTCTTC. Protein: CASSFGGSSNEQFF.

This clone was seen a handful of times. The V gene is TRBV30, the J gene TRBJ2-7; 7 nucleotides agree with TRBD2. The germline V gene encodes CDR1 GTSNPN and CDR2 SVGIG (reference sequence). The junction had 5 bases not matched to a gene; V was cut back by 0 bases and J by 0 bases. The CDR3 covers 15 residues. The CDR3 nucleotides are TGTGCCTGGAGTGTACGGGGAGGGATCTCCTACGAGCAGTACTTC. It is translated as CAWSVRGGISYEQYF.

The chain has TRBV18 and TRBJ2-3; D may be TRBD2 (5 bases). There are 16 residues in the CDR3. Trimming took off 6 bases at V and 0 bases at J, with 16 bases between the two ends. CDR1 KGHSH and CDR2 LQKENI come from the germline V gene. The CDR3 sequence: CASSRLHGTSTDTQYF. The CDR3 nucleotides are TGTGCCAGCTCCCGACTACACGGAACTAGCACAGATACGCAGTATTTT.

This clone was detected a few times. CDR3 sequence reads: CASSSPTGQGATGELFF. The CDR3 DNA reads as TGTGCCAGCAGCTCACCCACGGGACAGGGGGCCACCGGGGAGCTGTTTTTT. The chain carries TRBV7-2 and TRBJ2-2, with 12 bases fitting TRBD1. Germline V gene lookup returns CDR1 SGHTA and CDR2 FQGNSA. V shed 4 bases, J shed 4 bases, and the junction held 7 bases outside the gene matches. CDR3 length: 17 residues.

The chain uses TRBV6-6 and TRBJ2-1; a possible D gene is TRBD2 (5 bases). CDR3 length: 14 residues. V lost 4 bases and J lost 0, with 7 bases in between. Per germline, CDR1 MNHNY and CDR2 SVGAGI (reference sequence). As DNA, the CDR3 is TGTGCCAGCAGTTCCGGGAACTCCTACAATGAGCAGTTCTTC. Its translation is CASSSGNSYNEQFF.

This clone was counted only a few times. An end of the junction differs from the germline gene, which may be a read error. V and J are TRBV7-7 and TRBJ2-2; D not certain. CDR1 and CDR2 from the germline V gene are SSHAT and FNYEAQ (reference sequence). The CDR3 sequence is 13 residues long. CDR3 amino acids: CASSLNQYGELFF. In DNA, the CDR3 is TGTGCTAGCAGCTTAAACCAGTACGGGGAGCTGTTTTTT.

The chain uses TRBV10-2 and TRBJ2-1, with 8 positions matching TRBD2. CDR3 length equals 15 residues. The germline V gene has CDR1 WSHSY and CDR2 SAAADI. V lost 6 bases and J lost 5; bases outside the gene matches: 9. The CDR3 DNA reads TGCGCCAGCAGAGCGGGGACTAGGACCAACAATGAGCAGTTCTTC. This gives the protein CASRAGTRTNNEQFF.